The clone carrying this T cell receptor beta chain was recorded once. The sample is drawn from a study of cytomegalovirus exposure and HLA in healthy donors. The donors comprised healthy bone marrow donors. PCR employed 60 Vbeta and 13 Jbeta primers. Profiled with immunoSEQ multiplex PCR; TCRdb holds only in-frame clones, not every one. The data show some 180,000 clones, with 76% seen just once and around 1.5% held by the top ten. Sequencing was carried out using PBMCs. The source of this sequence is a man aged 18 to 29 in good health and CMV-seronegative.

CDR3 nucleotides: TGTGCCAGCAGCTCCCCACCCCGGGGGAGCACAGATACGCAGTATTTT. Translation gives CASSSPPRGSTDTQYF. J is TRBJ2-3 and V is TRBV7-3; possible D gene TRBD2, 6 bases. Germline assignment: CDR1 SGHTA and CDR2 FQGTGA. The CDR3 covers 16 residues. V was trimmed by 4 bases and J by 0 bases, leaving 14 bases between them.